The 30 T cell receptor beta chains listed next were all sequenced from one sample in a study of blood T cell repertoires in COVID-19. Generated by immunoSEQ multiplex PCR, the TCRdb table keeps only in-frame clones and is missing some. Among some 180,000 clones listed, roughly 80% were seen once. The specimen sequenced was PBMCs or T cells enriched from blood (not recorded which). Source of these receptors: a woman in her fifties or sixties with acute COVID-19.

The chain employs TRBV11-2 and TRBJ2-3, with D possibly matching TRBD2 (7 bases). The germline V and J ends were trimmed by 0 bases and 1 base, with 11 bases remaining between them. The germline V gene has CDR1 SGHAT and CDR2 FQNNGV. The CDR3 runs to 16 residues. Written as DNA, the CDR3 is TGTGCCAGCAGCTTAGAGGGGGGGGGCCGCACAGATACGCAGTATTTT. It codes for CASSLEGGGRTDTQYF.

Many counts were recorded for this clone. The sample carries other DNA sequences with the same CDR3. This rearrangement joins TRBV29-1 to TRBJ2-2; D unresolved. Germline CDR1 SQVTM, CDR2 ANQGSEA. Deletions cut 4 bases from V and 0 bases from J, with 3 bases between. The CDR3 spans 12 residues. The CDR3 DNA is TGCAGCGTTGCCACGAACACCGGGGAGCTGTTTTTT. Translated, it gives CSVATNTGELFF.

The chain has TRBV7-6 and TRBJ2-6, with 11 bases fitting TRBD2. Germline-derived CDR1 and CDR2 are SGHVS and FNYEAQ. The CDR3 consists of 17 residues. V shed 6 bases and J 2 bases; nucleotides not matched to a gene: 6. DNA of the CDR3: TGTGCCAGCAGGACCCTAGCGGGGGGTGCTGGGGCCAACGTCCTGACTTTC. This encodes CASRTLAGGAGANVLTF.

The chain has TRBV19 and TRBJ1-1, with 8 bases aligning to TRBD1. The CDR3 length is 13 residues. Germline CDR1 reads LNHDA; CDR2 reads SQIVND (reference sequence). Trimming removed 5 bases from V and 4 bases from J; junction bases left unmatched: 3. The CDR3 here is CASSSQGGTEAFF. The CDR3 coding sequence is TGTGCCAGTAGTTCACAGGGGGGCACTGAAGCTTTCTTT.

DNA for the CDR3: TGTGCCAGCAGCGCAGGCCGGACCCGGGGTGGGACAGGGAAGTATGGCTACACCTTC. Translating it yields CASSAGRTRGGTGKYGYTF. This chain uses TRBV9 with TRBJ1-2, with 9 positions matching TRBD1. CDR1 and CDR2 from the germline V gene are SGDLS and YYNGEE. The CDR3 sequence is 19 residues long. Trimming at V came to 3 bases and at J to 5 bases, leaving 20 bases not matched to a gene.

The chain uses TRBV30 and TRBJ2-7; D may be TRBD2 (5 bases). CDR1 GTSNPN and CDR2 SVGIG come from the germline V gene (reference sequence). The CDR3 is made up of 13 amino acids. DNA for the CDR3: TGTGCTTGCCGGGATGATCAAACCTACGAGCAGTACTTC. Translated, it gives CACRDDQTYEQYF.

CDR3: CASSSPGNMNTEAFF. In nucleotides, the CDR3 is TGTGCCAGCAGCTCACCAGGGAATATGAACACTGAAGCTTTCTTT. The chain recombines TRBV9 with TRBJ1-1; the D gene is possibly TRBD1 (5 bases). Trimming removed 4 bases from V and 0 bases from J, with 13 bases in between. Germline V CDR1 and CDR2: SGDLS, YYNGEE. There are 15 residues in the CDR3.

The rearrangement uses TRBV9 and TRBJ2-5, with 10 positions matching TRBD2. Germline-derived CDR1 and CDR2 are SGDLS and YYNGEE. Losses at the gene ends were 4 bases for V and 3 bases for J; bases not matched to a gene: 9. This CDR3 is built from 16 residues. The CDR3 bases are TGTGCCAGCAGCTCATCTAGCGGGGGCGCGAAAGAGACCCAGTACTTC. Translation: CASSSSSGGAKETQYF.

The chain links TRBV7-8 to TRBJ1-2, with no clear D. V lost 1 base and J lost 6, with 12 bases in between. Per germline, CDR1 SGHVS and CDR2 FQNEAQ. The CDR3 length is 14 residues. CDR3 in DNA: TGTGCCAGCAGCTTAGATTTCAGGTTTCATGGCTACACCTTC. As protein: CASSLDFRFHGYTF.

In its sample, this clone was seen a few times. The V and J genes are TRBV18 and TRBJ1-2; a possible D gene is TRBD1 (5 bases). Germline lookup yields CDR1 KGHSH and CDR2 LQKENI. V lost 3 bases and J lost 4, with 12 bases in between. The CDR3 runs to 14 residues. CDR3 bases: TGTGCCAGCTCACCGGTCAGGACAACCTATGGCTACACCTTC. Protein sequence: CASSPVRTTYGYTF.

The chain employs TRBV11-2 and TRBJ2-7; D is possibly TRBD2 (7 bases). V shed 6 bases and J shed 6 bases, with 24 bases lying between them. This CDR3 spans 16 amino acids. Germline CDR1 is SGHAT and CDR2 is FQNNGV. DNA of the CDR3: TGTGCCAGCAGTTCTCCCGAGGGGGGGAGGGCCCGCGAGCAGTACTTC. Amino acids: CASSSPEGGRAREQYF.

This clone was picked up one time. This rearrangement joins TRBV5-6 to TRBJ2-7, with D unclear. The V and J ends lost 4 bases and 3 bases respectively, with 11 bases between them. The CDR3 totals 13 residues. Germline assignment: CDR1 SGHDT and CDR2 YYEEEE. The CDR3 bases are TGTGCCAGCAGCCCCCCAGGCCTCTACGAGCAGTACGTC. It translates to CASSPPGLYEQYV.

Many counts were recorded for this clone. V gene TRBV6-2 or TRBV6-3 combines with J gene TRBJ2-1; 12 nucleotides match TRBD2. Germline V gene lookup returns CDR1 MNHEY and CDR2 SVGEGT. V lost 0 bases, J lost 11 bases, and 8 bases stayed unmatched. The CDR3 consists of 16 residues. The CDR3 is CASSYSLLAGGAKQFF. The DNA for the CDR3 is TGTGCCAGCAGTTACTCTCTACTAGCGGGGGGCGCCAAGCAGTTCTTC.

For the CDR3, the DNA is TGTGCCAGCTCACCGATGGGGGGAAACACTGAAGCTTTCTTT. This gives the protein CASSPMGGNTEAFF. The chain is built from TRBV18 and TRBJ1-1, with D maybe TRBD1 (5 bases). CDR1 and CDR2 (germline): KGHSH, LQKENI. Trimming removed 3 bases at V and 2 bases at J, with 10 bases between. The CDR3 runs to 14 residues.

CDR3 coding DNA: TGTGCCAGCAGTTTAGGACAGTTCAGTGGGGAGCTGTTTTTT. This codes for CASSLGQFSGELFF. The rearrangement links TRBV28 to TRBJ2-2, with a possible D match to TRBD1 (6 bases). The V end lost 2 bases, the J end lost 8 bases, and 12 bases lay between the germline ends. Germline V lookup: CDR1 MDHEN, CDR2 SYDVKM. This CDR3 region has 14 residues. The variable domain in full, completed from reference TRBV28 and TRBJ2-2, reads DVKVTQSSRYLVKRTGEKVFLECVQDMDHENMFWYRQDPGLGLRLIYFSYDVKMKEKGDIPEGYSVSREKKERFSLILESASTNQTSMYLCASSLGQFSGELFFGEGSRLTVL.

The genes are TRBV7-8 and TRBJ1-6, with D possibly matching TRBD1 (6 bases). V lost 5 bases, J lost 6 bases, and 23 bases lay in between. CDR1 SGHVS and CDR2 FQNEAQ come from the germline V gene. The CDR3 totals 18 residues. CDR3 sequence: CASSPSTVGDTSNSPLHF. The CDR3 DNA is TGTGCCAGCAGCCCCAGTACCGTCGGGGACACCTCTAATTCACCCCTCCACTTT.

The CDR3 here is CAINHSGNRGINHGYTF. The CDR3 DNA reads TGTGCCATCAACCATTCCGGGAACAGGGGCATCAACCATGGCTACACCTTC. The chain carries TRBV10-3 and TRBJ1-2; TRBD1 matches 7 bases. Germline V CDR1 and CDR2: ENHRY, SYGVKD. V shed 7 bases and J 6 bases; nucleotides not matched to a gene: 20. This CDR3 comprises 17 residues.

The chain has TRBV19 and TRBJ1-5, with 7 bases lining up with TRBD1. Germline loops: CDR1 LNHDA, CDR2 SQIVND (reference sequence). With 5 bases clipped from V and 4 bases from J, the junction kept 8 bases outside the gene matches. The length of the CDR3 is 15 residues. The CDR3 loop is CASSSGQVGNQPQHF. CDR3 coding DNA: TGTGCCAGTAGTTCAGGACAGGTAGGGAATCAGCCCCAGCATTTT.

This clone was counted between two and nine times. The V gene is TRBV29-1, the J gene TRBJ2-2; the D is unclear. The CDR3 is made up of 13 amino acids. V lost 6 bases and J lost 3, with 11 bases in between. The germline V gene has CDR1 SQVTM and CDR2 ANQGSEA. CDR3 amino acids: CSVAGSYTGELFF. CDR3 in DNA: TGCAGCGTCGCCGGGTCCTACACCGGGGAGCTGTTTTTT.

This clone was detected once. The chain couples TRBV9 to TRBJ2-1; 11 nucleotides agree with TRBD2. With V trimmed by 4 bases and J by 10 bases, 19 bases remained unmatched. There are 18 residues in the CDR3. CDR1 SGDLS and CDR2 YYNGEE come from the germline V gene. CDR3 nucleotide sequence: TGTGCCAGCAGCCTACGAAGCCCCTATAGCGGGGGGGCCGGAGAGCAGTTCTTC. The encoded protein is CASSLRSPYSGGAGEQFF.

CDR3 coding DNA: TGTGCCAGCAGCTTCCGACAGGGCGGGGTGGAAGGCTACACCTTC. Amino acids: CASSFRQGGVEGYTF. The rearrangement links TRBV5-4 to TRBJ1-2, with 7 bases fitting TRBD1. The CDR3 contains 15 residues. The V segment lost 2 bases and the J segment 8 bases; nucleotides outside the gene matches: 12. The V gene's germline CDR1 is SGHNT and CDR2 YYREEE (reference sequence).

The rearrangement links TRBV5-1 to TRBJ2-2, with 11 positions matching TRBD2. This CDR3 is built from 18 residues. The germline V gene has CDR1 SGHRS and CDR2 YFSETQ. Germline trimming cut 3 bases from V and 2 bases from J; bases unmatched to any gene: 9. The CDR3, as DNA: TGCGCCAGCAGCTCGACCTTACTAGCGGGAGCTAACACCGGGGAGCTGTTTTTT. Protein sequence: CASSSTLLAGANTGELFF.

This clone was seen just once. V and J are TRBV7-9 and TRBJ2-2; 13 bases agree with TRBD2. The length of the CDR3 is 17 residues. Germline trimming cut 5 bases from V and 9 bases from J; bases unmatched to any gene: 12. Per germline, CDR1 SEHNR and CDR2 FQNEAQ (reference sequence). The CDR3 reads CASSLPGLAGKNRELFF. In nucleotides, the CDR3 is TGTGCCAGCAGCCTGCCGGGACTAGCGGGGAAAAACCGGGAGCTGTTTTTT.

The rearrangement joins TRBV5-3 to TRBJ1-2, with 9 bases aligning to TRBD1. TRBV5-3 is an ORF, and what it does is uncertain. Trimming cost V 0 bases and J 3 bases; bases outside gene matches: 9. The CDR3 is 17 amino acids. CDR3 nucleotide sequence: TGTGCCAGAAGCTTGGTCACAGGGGGCGAGGCTTACTATGGCTACACCTTC. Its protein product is CARSLVTGGEAYYGYTF.

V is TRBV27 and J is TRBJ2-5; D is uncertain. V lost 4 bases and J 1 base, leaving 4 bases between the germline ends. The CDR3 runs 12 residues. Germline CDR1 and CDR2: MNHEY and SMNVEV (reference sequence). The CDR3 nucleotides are TGTGCCAGCAGTTCCCTCCAAGAGACCCAGTACTTC. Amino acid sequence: CASSSLQETQYF.

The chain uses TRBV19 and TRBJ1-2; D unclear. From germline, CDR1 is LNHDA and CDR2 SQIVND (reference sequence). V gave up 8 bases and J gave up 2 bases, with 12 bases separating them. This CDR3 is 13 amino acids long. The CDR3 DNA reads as TGTGCCAGTTCAGAGGGCCTCAACTATGGCTACACCTTC. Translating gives CASSEGLNYGYTF.

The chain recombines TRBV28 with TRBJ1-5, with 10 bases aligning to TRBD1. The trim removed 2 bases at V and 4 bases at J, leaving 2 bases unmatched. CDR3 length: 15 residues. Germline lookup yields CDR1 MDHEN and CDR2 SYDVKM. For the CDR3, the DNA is TGTGCCAGCAGTTTAGAGGACAGGGGGAATCAGCCCCAGCATTTT. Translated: CASSLEDRGNQPQHF.

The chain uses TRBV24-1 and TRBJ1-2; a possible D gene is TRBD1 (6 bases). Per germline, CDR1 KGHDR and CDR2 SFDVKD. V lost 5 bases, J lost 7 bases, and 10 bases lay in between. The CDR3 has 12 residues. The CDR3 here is CATSGGTSGYTF. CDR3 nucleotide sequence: TGTGCCACCAGTGGTGGGACAAGTGGCTACACCTTC.

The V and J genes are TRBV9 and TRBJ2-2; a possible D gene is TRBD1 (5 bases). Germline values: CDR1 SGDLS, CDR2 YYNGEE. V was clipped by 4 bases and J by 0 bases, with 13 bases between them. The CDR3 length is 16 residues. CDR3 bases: TGTGCCAGCAGCTCAGGACAAGCTGCGAACACCGGGGAGCTGTTTTTT. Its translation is CASSSGQAANTGELFF.

The CDR3 here is CASSLAGTQETQYF. CDR3 nucleotide sequence: TGCGCCAGCAGTTTAGCGGGCACACAAGAGACCCAGTACTTC. The chain couples TRBV5-1 to TRBJ2-5; the match to TRBD2 covers 7 bases. Looked up from germline, CDR1 is SGHRS and CDR2 is YFSETQ. The CDR3 is made up of 14 amino acids. Trimming removed 5 bases from V and 2 bases from J; junction bases left unmatched: 6.